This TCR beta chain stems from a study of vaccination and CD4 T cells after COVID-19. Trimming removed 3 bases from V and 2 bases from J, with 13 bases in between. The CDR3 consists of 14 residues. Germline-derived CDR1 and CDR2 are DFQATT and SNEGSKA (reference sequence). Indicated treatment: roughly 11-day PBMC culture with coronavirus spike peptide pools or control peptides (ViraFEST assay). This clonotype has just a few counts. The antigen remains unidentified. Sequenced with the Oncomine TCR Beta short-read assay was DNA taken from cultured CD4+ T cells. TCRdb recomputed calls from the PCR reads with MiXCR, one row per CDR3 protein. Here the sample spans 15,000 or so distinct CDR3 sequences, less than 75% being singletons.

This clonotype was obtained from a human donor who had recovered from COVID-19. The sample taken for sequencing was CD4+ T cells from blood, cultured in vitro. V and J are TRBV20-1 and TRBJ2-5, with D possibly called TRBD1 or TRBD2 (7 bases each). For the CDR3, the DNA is TGCAGTGCTAGGAGACAGGGAGGGCAAGAGACCCAGTACTTC. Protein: CSARRQGGQETQYF.